The 7 T cell receptor beta chains reported below all come from one sample, sequenced in a study of blood T cell repertoires in COVID-19. Measured with immunoSEQ multiplex PCR; TCRdb has only the in-frame clones, and not every one. The data show about 210,000 clones, roughly four fifths seen once. The sequencing input was peripheral blood. These receptors all stem from a middle-aged woman with acute or convalescent COVID-19.

J is TRBJ1-2 and V is TRBV6-6; 8 bases agree with TRBD1. Germline trimming cut 6 bases from V and 8 bases from J; bases unmatched to any gene: 11. This CDR3 contains 14 residues. CDR1 MNHNY and CDR2 SVGAGI come from the germline V gene (reference sequence). The CDR3 protein is CASSRDRQGGGYTF. CDR3 bases: TGTGCCAGCAGCCGGGACAGGCAGGGGGGGGGCTACACCTTC.

This clone was counted between two and nine times. The J gene is TRBJ2-7, the V gene TRBV5-4; 8 nucleotides agree with TRBD2. Losses at the gene ends were 4 bases for V and 2 bases for J; bases not matched to a gene: 8. Germline lookup yields CDR1 SGHNT and CDR2 YYREEE (reference sequence). The CDR3 covers 15 residues. CDR3 region: CASSREGHRAYEQYF. DNA for the CDR3: TGTGCCAGCAGCCGGGAGGGCCACAGAGCCTACGAGCAGTACTTC. Supplemented by reference TRBV5-4 and TRBJ2-7, the full variable domain reads ETGVTQSPTHLIKTRGQQVTLRCSSQSGHNTVSWYQQALGQGPQFIFQYYREEENGRGNFPPRFSGLQFPNYSSELNVNALELDDSALYLCASSREGHRAYEQYFGPGTRLTVT.

The chain uses TRBV24-1 and TRBJ1-2, with TRBD1 as a possible D gene (5 bases). The CDR3 runs 15 residues. Per the germline V gene, CDR1 is KGHDR and CDR2 is SFDVKD. Trimming took 12 bases from V and 2 from J, leaving 21 bases between them. CDR3 sequence reads: CAPSDGIGGNYGYTF. The CDR3 nucleotides read TGTGCCCCCTCCGACGGGATTGGGGGGAACTATGGCTACACCTTC.

The chain joins TRBV7-2 to TRBJ2-7, with 10 positions matching TRBD2. CDR1 and CDR2 (germline): SGHTA, FQGNSA. The V segment lost 6 bases and the J segment 5 bases; nucleotides outside the gene matches: 13. This CDR3 contains 16 residues. Written as DNA, the CDR3 is TGTGCCAGCAGACTAAGACCGGGACTAGCGTCGGACGAGCAGTACTTC. It is translated as CASRLRPGLASDEQYF.

The CDR3 nucleotides are TGTGCCAGCAGGACCCCATACCCTGACTTCGTGACTAGCGGGGGGAACCAAGAGACCCAGTACTTC. The encoded protein is CASRTPYPDFVTSGGNQETQYF. V is TRBV21-1 and J is TRBJ2-5; no DNA check was done on the table's D call, TRBD2. TRBV21-1 is a listed pseudogene. CDR3 length: 22 amino acids.

This clone was picked up a small number of times. This chain uses TRBV13 with TRBJ2-7; 10 bases fit TRBD1. CDR3 length: 14 residues. V shed 0 bases, J shed 7 bases, and the junction held 3 bases outside the gene matches. Germline V gene data show CDR1 as PRHDT and CDR2 as FYEKMQ (reference sequence). The CDR3 loop reads CASSLGDRGGEQYF. The CDR3 coding sequence is TGTGCCAGCAGCTTAGGGGACAGGGGGGGTGAGCAGTACTTC. The full variable domain, with the rest looked up from reference TRBV13 and TRBJ2-7, is AAGVIQSPRHLIKEKRETATLKCYPIPRHDTVYWYQQGPGQDPQFLISFYEKMQSDKGSIPDRFSAQQFSDYHSELNMSSLELGDSALYFCASSLGDRGGEQYFGPGTRLTVT.

The J gene is TRBJ2-3, the V gene TRBV10-3, with D perhaps matching TRBD2 (6 bases). The CDR3 spans 14 residues. Trimming cost V 10 bases and J 0 bases, with 14 bases left between them. The germline V gene has CDR1 ENHRY and CDR2 SYGVKD. CDR3: CATSGTPSTDTQYF. In DNA, the CDR3 is TGTGCCACCTCCGGGACTCCTAGCACAGATACGCAGTATTTT.